These 11 T cell receptor beta chains share one sample of origin, sequenced in a study of molecular identifiers for immune sequencing clone quantification (dated by TCRdb to the late 2010s). The receptor library was made with PCR. The sample was run on an Illumina HiSeq 4000. The raw public data were reprocessed by TCRdb itself: fastp quality trimming at Q25, MiXCR clonotype calling, in-frame beta chains only. Under each unique CDR3 protein, matching rows form one entry showing the most common genes and DNA. This sample lists around 460,000 distinct CDR3 sequences; roughly 23% were detected once. The ten biggest clones cover 0.7% to 1% of the sample. Sequences were obtained from naive CD8+ T cells from blood, with Jurkat cell RNA spiked in. Reading the label with the study, this specimen's cell subset or site is: FACS-sorted CD8+CD4-CCR7+CD45RA+ naive T cells. These receptors all come from a human donor in good health. Some libraries in this study had Jurkat cell RNA spiked in.

This clonotype has ten or more counts. The genes are TRBV7-2 and TRBJ2-5; 10 nucleotides line up with TRBD2. Germline loops: CDR1 SGHTA, CDR2 FQGNSA. This CDR3 is built from 16 residues. J was trimmed by 3 bases and V by 2 bases; bases with no gene match: 6. The DNA for the CDR3 is TGTGCCAGCAGCTTAAGCCCAGGACTAGCGGAAGAGACCCAGTACTTC. Protein product: CASSLSPGLAEETQYF.

This clonotype was counted many times. The V and J genes are TRBV6-2 or TRBV6-3 and TRBJ2-6; no clear D gene. V was trimmed by 6 bases and J by 2 bases, leaving 14 bases between them. Germline lookup yields CDR1 MNHEY and CDR2 SVGEGT. The CDR3 contains 16 residues. The CDR3 DNA reads as TGTGCCAGCAGCCCGGCGTACACCCCTGGGGCCAACGTCCTGACTTTC. Protein sequence: CASSPAYTPGANVLTF.

V gene TRBV27 combines with J gene TRBJ1-3; tentative D call: TRBD1 (6 bases). The germline V gene has CDR1 MNHEY and CDR2 SMNVEV (reference sequence). V lost 8 bases, J lost 0 bases, and 17 bases lay in between. The CDR3 is 16 amino acids. The CDR3 DNA reads as TGTGCCAGCTGCACGAGGGGGGCTAGCTCTGGAAACACCATATATTTT. Its protein product is CASCTRGASSGNTIYF.

The chain employs TRBV27 and TRBJ2-2; no reliable D call. Germline assignment: CDR1 MNHEY and CDR2 SMNVEV (reference sequence). The CDR3 sequence is 14 residues long. The V end was cut by 4 bases, the J end by 4 bases, with 10 bases between. CDR3 residues: CASSSSPVTGELFF. The CDR3 nucleotides are TGTGCCAGCAGTTCATCCCCGGTCACCGGGGAGCTGTTTTTT.

This clonotype came up many times. The chain has TRBV20-1 and TRBJ2-3, with D perhaps TRBD2 (6 bases). V was clipped by 2 bases and J by 5 bases, with 17 bases between them. CDR1 is DFQATT, CDR2 SNEGSKA, per germline (reference sequence). The length of the CDR3 is 15 residues. The CDR3 protein is CSARPVGRPRDTQYF. CDR3 DNA: TGCAGTGCTAGACCGGTGGGGAGGCCGAGAGATACGCAGTATTTT.

This clonotype was counted at least ten times. J is TRBJ2-3 and V is TRBV4-1; maybe TRBD2 (5 bases). Trimming pared 1 base from V and 4 bases from J, leaving 15 bases between. There are 16 residues in the CDR3. CDR1 and CDR2 (germline): MGHRA, YSYEKL. CDR3 sequence: CASSQGAALRADTQYF. The CDR3, as DNA: TGCGCCAGCAGCCAAGGCGCGGCCTTGCGGGCAGATACGCAGTATTTT.

This clonotype was counted ten times or more. The genes are TRBV5-1 and TRBJ2-7; 7 nucleotides line up with TRBD1. The CDR3 runs 15 residues. CDR1 is SGHRS, CDR2 YFSETQ, per germline. Trimming at V came to 4 bases and at J to 0 bases, leaving 7 bases not matched to a gene. The CDR3, as DNA: TGCGCCAGCAGCCGCCGGGACAGTAGCTCCTACGAGCAGTACTTC. Translated, it gives CASSRRDSSSYEQYF.

The chain links TRBV10-3 to TRBJ1-2; 8 nucleotides align to TRBD1. V was clipped by 0 bases and J by 2 bases; unmatched bases: 20. The CDR3 is made up of 21 amino acids. Per the germline V gene, CDR1 is ENHRY and CDR2 is SYGVKD. The CDR3 nucleotides read TGTGCCATCAGTGAGTCGGAGGGGGACAGGACAAAGTACTTCTCCAACTATGGCTACACCTTC. Protein sequence: CAISESEGDRTKYFSNYGYTF.

Concerning this clonotype: This may be a read error: a much more frequent sequence differs by one nucleotide. The chain employs TRBV7-6 and TRBJ2-3; D is ambiguous. This CDR3 spans 15 amino acids. Germline V gene lookup returns CDR1 SGHVS and CDR2 FNYEAQ. The CDR3 sequence: CACSLGALLTDTQYF. The CDR3 nucleotides are TGTGCCTGCAGCTTAGGAGCGTTACTAACAGATACGCAGTATTTT. Supplemented by reference TRBV7-6 and TRBJ2-3, the full variable domain reads GAGVSQSPRYKVTKRGQDVALRCDPISGHVSLYWYRQALGQGPEFLTYFNYEAQQDKSGLPNDRFSAERPEGSISTLTIQRTEQRDSAMYRCACSLGALLTDTQYFGPGTRLTVL.

This clonotype has ten or more counts. The chain links TRBV29-1 to TRBJ1-2; D is unresolved. Germline CDR1 reads SQVTM; CDR2 reads ANQGSEA. The CDR3 runs 17 residues. V was cut by 5 bases and J by 1 base, with 23 bases left in between. CDR3 nucleotide sequence: TGCAGCGTTCCGTTCCCCGGCGGACTCACTTTTAACTATGGCTACACCTTC. This translates into CSVPFPGGLTFNYGYTF.

The table lists this clonotype with many counts. This rearrangement joins TRBV5-1 to TRBJ2-7, with TRBD1 matching over 8 bases. The CDR3 extends over 16 amino acids. The germline V gene encodes CDR1 SGHRS and CDR2 YFSETQ. After removal of 2 bases from V and 3 bases from J, the junction contained 10 bases not matched to a gene. The CDR3 DNA is TGCGCCAGCAGCTTATCGTCAGGGGGCGCGATCTACGAGCAGTACTTC. It codes for CASSLSSGGAIYEQYF. Combining the CDR3 with reference TRBV5-1 and TRBJ2-7 gives the whole variable domain KAGVTQTPRYLIKTRGQQVTLSCSPISGHRSVSWYQQTPGQGLQFLFEYFSETQRNKGNFPGRFSGRQFSNSRSEMNVSTLELGDSALYLCASSLSSGGAIYEQYFGPGTRLTVT.